This T cell receptor beta chain was identified in a study of graft-versus-host responses after intestinal transplantation. About the study: Recipients had transplants, and these were multivisceral, liver-intestinal, or isolated intestinal. After anti-thymocyte globulin induction, recipients took tacrolimus and steroids for roughly three years. Study outcomes and limitations: Early post-transplant HvG declines tracked with peak circulating GvH clone levels. GvH clones detected in recipient marrow included some appearing first in ileum or blood.

The CDR3 has 14 residues. Trimming took 0 bases from V and 2 from J, leaving 8 bases between them. Germline CDR1 reads GTSNPN; CDR2 reads SVGIG (reference sequence). A remark on this clone: Its antigen remains unidentified.

The data were produced by immunoSEQ multiplex PCR, yet TCRdb's version contains in-frame clones alone and is incomplete. This sample has 90,000 to 130,000 clones, with approximately 92% found just once. This receptor was identified in a human donor who received an intestinal transplant. The chain joins TRBV30 to TRBJ1-5; D not resolved. Sample: unstimulated CD8+ T cells sorted from spleen or lymph node cells, taken before intestinal transplant. The CDR3: CAWSVGLGNQPQHF. The CDR3, as DNA: TGTGCCTGGAGTGTCGGGCTCGGCAATCAGCCCCAGCATTTT.